This entry lists 28 T cell receptor beta chains sequenced from one sample in a study of T cell changes during pregnancy in multiple sclerosis. Using immunoSEQ multiplex PCR, the repertoire was profiled, and TCRdb retains in-frame clones only, with some absent. The sample holds roughly 40,000 clones, 89% seen once. The sequenced sample was CD4+ T cells from peripheral blood mononuclear cells, obtained in the first trimester of pregnancy. The origin of the receptors is a female donor with multiple sclerosis, enrolled in a pregnancy study.

This chain connects TRBV7-9 to TRBJ2-7; 8 positions match TRBD1. The CDR3 is made up of 14 amino acids. Germline assignment: CDR1 SEHNR and CDR2 FQNEAQ (reference sequence). The ends lost 4 bases at V and 5 bases at J; junction bases unmatched: 7. The CDR3 DNA sequence: TGTGCCAGCAGCTCCCAGGGGGCACTCCACGAGCAGTACTTC. As protein: CASSSQGALHEQYF. Complete variable domain (other parts from reference TRBV7-9 and TRBJ2-7): DTGVSQNPRHKITKRGQNVTFRCDPISEHNRLYWYRQTLGQGPEFLTYFQNEAQLEKSRLLSDRFSAERPKGSFSTLEIQRTEQGDSAMYLCASSSQGALHEQYFGPGTRLTVT.

J is TRBJ2-7 and V is TRBV2, with 7 bases identical to TRBD1. The CDR3 is 14 residues long. Per germline, CDR1 SNHLY and CDR2 FYNNEI. The V gene end was trimmed by 7 bases and the J gene end by 1 base; junction bases not matched to a gene: 7. The CDR3 region is CASKTGVMSYEQYF. The DNA for the CDR3 is TGTGCCAGCAAAACAGGGGTTATGTCCTACGAGCAGTACTTC.

The chain has TRBV11-2 and TRBJ2-7; 8 positions agree with TRBD1. Germline values: CDR1 SGHAT, CDR2 FQNNGV. The CDR3 spans 15 residues. V shed 5 bases and J 6 bases; nucleotides not matched to a gene: 12. Written as DNA, the CDR3 is TGTGCCAGCAGCCCCGAGACAGGGGTTTCATTCGAGCAGTACTTC. It encodes CASSPETGVSFEQYF.

The chain couples TRBV19 to TRBJ1-5; 7 bases map to TRBD1. The J segment lost 1 base and the V segment lost 3 bases, leaving 12 bases of the junction unmatched. This CDR3 is 18 amino acids long. Per germline, CDR1 LNHDA and CDR2 SQIVND (reference sequence). CDR3 sequence (DNA): TGTGCCAGTAGTATCTGGGGACAGCTCTCGTCCAGCAATCAGCCCCAGCATTTT. The encoded protein is CASSIWGQLSSSNQPQHF.

The chain employs TRBV6-1 and TRBJ1-1; TRBD1 agrees at 9 bases. Germline V CDR1 and CDR2: MNHNS, SASEGT. CDR3 length: 18 amino acids. The J segment lost 5 bases and the V segment lost 3 bases, leaving 16 bases of the junction unmatched. CDR3 DNA: TGTGCCAGCAGTGACTACGGGACAGGGAACATGTTTGGGACTGAAGCTTTCTTT. Translated, it gives CASSDYGTGNMFGTEAFF.

The DNA of the CDR3 is TGTGCCAGCAACCCAGGACAGGCCCTGCCCCTCCACTTT. Protein sequence: CASNPGQALPLHF. The chain recombines TRBV2 with TRBJ1-6; 7 nucleotides agree with TRBD1. V trimming: 7 bases; J trimming: 13 bases; junction bases outside the gene matches: 10. Looked up from germline, CDR1 is SNHLY and CDR2 is FYNNEI. CDR3 size: 13 residues.

The chain couples TRBV27 to TRBJ1-1; a weak D match, TRBD1 (6 bases). Per the germline V gene, CDR1 is MNHEY and CDR2 is SMNVEV (reference sequence). V was trimmed by 3 bases and J by 2 bases, leaving 13 bases between them. The CDR3 totals 15 residues. DNA for the CDR3: TGTGCCAGCAGTTTCAACCCACAGGGTAACACTGAAGCTTTCTTT. It is translated as CASSFNPQGNTEAFF.

In this sample, this clone turned up once. The J gene is TRBJ2-1, the V gene TRBV30; 8 bases line up with TRBD2. Germline lookup yields CDR1 GTSNPN and CDR2 SVGIG (reference sequence). The length of the CDR3 is 15 residues. V lost 3 bases and J lost 4; bases outside the gene matches: 8. DNA for the CDR3: TGTGCCTGGAGGCGGACTAGCAGGTTTTACAATGAGCAGTTCTTC. It encodes CAWRRTSRFYNEQFF. Filled out from reference TRBV30 and TRBJ2-1, the complete variable domain reads SQTIHQWPATLVQPVGSPLSLECTVEGTSNPNLYWYRQAAGRGLQLLFYSVGIGQISSEVPQNLSASRPQDRQFILSSKKLLLSDSGFYLCAWRRTSRFYNEQFFGPGTRLTVL.

This clone is deemed medium-sized. The chain links TRBV30 to TRBJ1-5, with D possibly being TRBD1 (6 bases). This CDR3 contains 14 residues. V lost 2 bases and J lost 2, with 10 bases in between. From germline, CDR1 is GTSNPN and CDR2 SVGIG (reference sequence). The CDR3 DNA reads TGTGCCTGGAGTATGGCAGGGGGCAATCAGCCCCAGCATTTT. Translation: CAWSMAGGNQPQHF.

This clone has a handful of counts. This chain joins TRBV18 and TRBJ1-4; TRBD1 is a possible D gene (6 bases). Germline V lookup: CDR1 KGHSH, CDR2 LQKENI. V was trimmed by 3 bases and J by 7 bases, leaving 15 bases between them. This CDR3 contains 15 residues. The CDR3 protein is CASSPPLGQPEKLFF. The DNA for the CDR3 is TGTGCCAGCTCACCCCCTCTCGGACAGCCTGAAAAACTGTTTTTT.

The rearrangement uses TRBV7-3 and TRBJ1-6; D is ambiguous. Looked up from germline, CDR1 is SGHTA and CDR2 is FQGTGA. The CDR3 is 16 residues long. The V end lost 5 bases, the J end lost 4 bases, and 15 bases lay between the germline ends. In DNA, the CDR3 is TGTGCCAGCAGCCAAGGTGGCGGTCTTTATAATTCACCCCTCCACTTT. As protein: CASSQGGGLYNSPLHF.

The chain recombines TRBV4-3 with TRBJ1-3, with TRBD1 as a possible D gene (6 bases). Germline CDR1 LGHNA, CDR2 YSLEER. V was cut by 4 bases and J by 6 bases, with 16 bases left in between. The CDR3 has 15 residues. CDR3 sequence reads: CASSLTRQGTNTIYF. The CDR3 DNA reads as TGCGCCAGCAGCCTAACTCGCCAGGGGACAAACACCATATATTTT.

The chain recombines TRBV7-2 with TRBJ2-7; 11 bases match TRBD2. This CDR3 contains 14 residues. CDR1 is SGHTA, CDR2 FQGNSA, per germline. V lost 5 bases and J lost 6; bases outside the gene matches: 6. The CDR3 reads CASSPGLAASEQYF. CDR3 nucleotides: TGTGCCAGCAGCCCGGGACTAGCGGCCTCCGAGCAGTACTTC.

V and J are TRBV28 and TRBJ2-7, with TRBD1 matching over 9 bases. CDR1 and CDR2 from the germline V gene are MDHEN and SYDVKM. Trimming removed 6 bases from V and 2 bases from J; junction bases left unmatched: 8. The CDR3 has 15 residues. CDR3 DNA: TGTGCCAGCAGCAGCCCGGGACAGGGCCCCTACGAGCAGTACTTC. Translating gives CASSSPGQGPYEQYF.

Only a few counts were recorded for this clone. This rearrangement joins TRBV14 to TRBJ1-1, with TRBD1 as a possible D gene (5 bases). The CDR3 is 15 amino acids. Trimming pared 3 bases from V and 0 bases from J, leaving 11 bases between. The V gene's germline CDR1 is SGHDN and CDR2 FVKESK. CDR3 sequence reads: CASSQQRGMNTEAFF. The CDR3 nucleotides are TGTGCCAGCAGCCAGCAGCGGGGGATGAACACTGAAGCTTTCTTT.

This chain links TRBV30 with TRBJ2-7; 11 bases align to TRBD1. V was pared by 4 bases and J by 3 bases, with 11 bases of the junction left unmatched. This CDR3 has 16 residues. Germline loops: CDR1 GTSNPN, CDR2 SVGIG (reference sequence). CDR3 sequence reads: CAWTPFGGTGGYEQYF. DNA of the CDR3: TGTGCCTGGACGCCCTTTGGGGGGACAGGGGGCTACGAGCAGTACTTC.

The rearrangement uses TRBV7-3 and TRBJ2-4; 9 nucleotides agree with TRBD2. V shed 5 bases and J 4 bases; nucleotides not matched to a gene: 6. This CDR3 has 15 amino acids. Germline assignment: CDR1 SGHTA and CDR2 FQGTGA. CDR3 sequence: CASSRGGEGKNIQYF. The CDR3 DNA follows: TGTGCCAGCAGCCGCGGGGGGGAAGGGAAAAACATTCAGTACTTC. The variable domain in full, completed from reference TRBV7-3 and TRBJ2-4, reads GAGVSQTPSNKVTEKGKYVELRCDPISGHTALYWYRQSLGQGPEFLIYFQGTGAADDSGLPNDRFFAVRPEGSVSTLKIQRTERGDSAVYLCASSRGGEGKNIQYFGAGTRLSVL.

The gene calls are TRBV7-2 and TRBJ1-2; maybe TRBD1 (5 bases). The germline gives CDR1 SGHTA, CDR2 FQGNSA. V gave up 6 bases and J gave up 8 bases, with 16 bases separating them. This CDR3 spans 13 amino acids. This CDR3 reads CASSPAGGRGYTF. CDR3 nucleotide sequence: TGTGCCAGCAGTCCAGCCGGGGGGAGGGGCTACACCTTC.

The chain uses TRBV19 and TRBJ1-1; 7 positions agree with TRBD1. This CDR3 has 13 amino acids. V lost 6 bases to trimming and J lost 4 bases; unmatched junction nucleotides: 5. Germline V CDR1 and CDR2: LNHDA, SQIVND (reference sequence). The CDR3 loop is CASSHRGVTEAFF. The CDR3 DNA is TGTGCCAGTAGCCACAGGGGCGTCACTGAAGCTTTCTTT.

The V call is TRBV4-3, the J call TRBJ1-4; 8 nucleotides agree with TRBD1. Looked up from germline, CDR1 is LGHNA and CDR2 is YSLEER. CDR3 length: 16 amino acids. V lost 3 bases, J lost 3 bases, and 6 bases stayed unmatched. Here the CDR3 reads CASSQDRVRANEKLFF. The DNA for the CDR3 is TGCGCCAGCAGCCAGGACAGGGTACGGGCTAATGAAAAACTGTTTTTT.

This clone was found a few times. The chain has TRBV27 and TRBJ1-1; D is possibly TRBD1 (6 bases). Germline lookup yields CDR1 MNHEY and CDR2 SMNVEV (reference sequence). The length of the CDR3 is 16 residues. The V end was cut by 2 bases, the J end by 0 bases, with 13 bases between. The CDR3 nucleotides are TGTGCCAGCAGTTTAGGGGGCTGGGTGGTGAACACTGAAGCTTTCTTT. It codes for CASSLGGWVVNTEAFF.

There are a few counts of this clone. The chain uses TRBV2 and TRBJ2-1; D perhaps matches TRBD2 (6 bases). The CDR3 loop spans 11 amino acids. From germline, CDR1 is SNHLY and CDR2 FYNNEI. The V gene lost 11 bases and the J gene lost 8 bases, with 13 bases spanning the gap. The CDR3 loop is CAGGLRDEQFF. CDR3 sequence (DNA): TGTGCCGGGGGGTTACGTGATGAGCAGTTCTTC.

V gene TRBV5-1 combines with J gene TRBJ2-3; no clear D. The V gene lost 2 bases and the J gene lost 6 bases, with 7 bases spanning the gap. This CDR3 spans 12 amino acids. Per germline, CDR1 SGHRS and CDR2 YFSETQ. Here the CDR3 DNA reads TGCGCCAGCAGCTTCGAAGCGGATACGCAGTATTTT. Translating gives CASSFEADTQYF.

V and J are TRBV11-2 and TRBJ1-1; D is unresolved. Per the germline V gene, CDR1 is SGHAT and CDR2 is FQNNGV. The CDR3 spans 12 residues. V lost 5 bases, J lost 7 bases, and 11 bases lay in between. CDR3 in amino acids: CASSLSVGEAFF. CDR3 bases: TGTGCCAGCAGCCTAAGCGTCGGTGAAGCTTTCTTT.

The chain joins TRBV5-1 to TRBJ2-1; D perhaps matches TRBD1 (6 bases). The V and J ends lost 3 bases and 4 bases respectively, with 14 bases between them. Germline values: CDR1 SGHRS, CDR2 YFSETQ. The CDR3 is 15 amino acids. CDR3 amino acids: CASSSKGGRYNEQFF. The DNA of the CDR3 is TGCGCCAGCAGCTCAAAAGGGGGAAGGTACAATGAGCAGTTCTTC.

The gene calls are TRBV5-1 and TRBJ2-5, with 9 bases lining up with TRBD2. V lost 0 bases to trimming and J lost 5 bases; unmatched junction nucleotides: 8. Germline-derived CDR1 and CDR2 are SGHRS and YFSETQ. The CDR3 contains 16 residues. DNA for the CDR3: TGCGCCAGCAGCTTGGCGACCAGCGGGGGGAAGGAGACCCAGTACTTC. This gives the protein CASSLATSGGKETQYF.

The chain links TRBV19 to TRBJ1-5; a possible D gene is TRBD1 (5 bases). The V and J ends lost 6 bases and 2 bases respectively, with 17 bases between them. The CDR3 has 16 amino acids. Germline assignment: CDR1 LNHDA and CDR2 SQIVND (reference sequence). CDR3 sequence (DNA): TGTGCCAGTAGGGTGACAGACCTCAGGGGCAATCAGCCCCAGCATTTT. Translating it yields CASRVTDLRGNQPQHF.

This chain connects TRBV15 to TRBJ1-1; weak D call: TRBD1 (6 bases). In germline, CDR1 is LNHNV, CDR2 YYDKDF (reference sequence). V lost 6 bases, J lost 1 base, and 9 bases lay in between. There are 13 residues in the CDR3. The CDR3 sequence is CATSKTGNTEAFF. The CDR3 bases are TGTGCCACCAGTAAGACAGGGAACACTGAAGCTTTCTTT.